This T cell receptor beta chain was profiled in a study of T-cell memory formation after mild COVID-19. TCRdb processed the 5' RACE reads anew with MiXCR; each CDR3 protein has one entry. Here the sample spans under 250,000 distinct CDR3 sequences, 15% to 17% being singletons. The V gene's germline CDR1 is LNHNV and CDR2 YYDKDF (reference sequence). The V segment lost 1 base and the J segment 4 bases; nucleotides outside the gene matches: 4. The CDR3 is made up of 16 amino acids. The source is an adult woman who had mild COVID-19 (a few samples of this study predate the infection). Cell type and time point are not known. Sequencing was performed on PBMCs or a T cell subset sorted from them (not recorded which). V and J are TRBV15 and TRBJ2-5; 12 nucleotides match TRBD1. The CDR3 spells CATSRGRDRGRETQYF. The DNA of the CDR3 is TGTGCCACCAGCAGAGGCCGGGACAGGGGGCGAGAGACCCAGTACTTC.